Presented here are 20 T cell receptor beta chains from one specimen sequenced in a study of pediatric ulcerative colitis. One to two pinch biopsies were taken from the rectum during colonoscopy. Clones were read by immunoSEQ multiplex PCR, and TCRdb kept only the in-frame ones, dropping some. The sample yields around 40,000 clones, around 75% seen once. The source material was gut tissue. These receptors all stem from a boy aged 5 to 17 with severe ulcerative colitis.

This sequence joins TRBV5-6 and TRBJ1-3; D remains unclear. This CDR3 has 15 residues. V was shortened by 5 bases and J by 0 bases, with 12 bases between the two germline ends. Germline loops: CDR1 SGHDT, CDR2 YYEEEE. CDR3 residues: CASSLGTHSGNTIYF. As DNA, the CDR3 is TGTGCCAGCAGTTTAGGTACCCACTCTGGAAACACCATATATTTT.

This chain links TRBV11-3 with TRBJ2-1; no reliable D call. In germline, CDR1 is SGHNT, CDR2 YENEEA. V was cut by 0 bases and J by 3 bases, with 9 bases left in between. The CDR3 has 15 residues. The CDR3 is CASSLDGRYYNEQFF. The CDR3 DNA is TGTGCCAGCAGCTTAGATGGGCGATACTACAATGAGCAGTTCTTC.

The CDR3 nucleotides are TGTGCCATCAGGGTATTGACAGGGTTCCGGACTGAAGCTTTCTTT. It specifies CAIRVLTGFRTEAFF. The rearrangement joins TRBV10-3 to TRBJ1-1, with 7 bases fitting TRBD1. From germline, CDR1 is ENHRY and CDR2 SYGVKD. V dropped 6 bases and J dropped 5; count of bases not matched to a gene: 12. This CDR3 comprises 15 residues.

This clone was counted between two and nine times. V and J are TRBV25-1 and TRBJ2-7; no clear D gene. The germline CDR1 and CDR2 sequences are MGHDK and SYGVNS. V was cut by 4 bases and J by 4 bases, with 5 bases left in between. This CDR3 spans 11 amino acids. CDR3 loop: CASSAPYEQYF. The CDR3 bases are TGTGCCAGCAGTGCGCCATACGAGCAGTACTTC.

The V and J genes are TRBV5-7 and TRBJ1-1, with unresolved D. TRBV5-7 is recorded as an ORF, its role being uncertain. The V end lost 4 bases, the J end lost 3 bases, and 7 bases lay between the germline ends. The CDR3 sequence is 12 residues long. CDR3 coding DNA: TGTGCCAGCAGCCCGAAGGACACTGAAGCTTTCTTT. Its protein is CASSPKDTEAFF.

V is TRBV5-6 and J is TRBJ1-2; D uncertain. CDR1 and CDR2 from the germline V gene are SGHDT and YYEEEE. This CDR3 contains 13 residues. Trimming removed 0 bases from V and 4 bases from J, with 7 bases in between. CDR3 region: CASSLGGTYGYTF. The CDR3 coding sequence is TGTGCCAGCAGCTTGGGGGGTACCTATGGCTACACCTTC.

This clone was detected only a few times. The J gene is TRBJ1-2, the V gene TRBV14; D not certain. Germline assignment: CDR1 SGHDN and CDR2 FVKESK. Deletions cut 0 bases from V and 1 base from J, with 3 bases between. The CDR3 runs to 13 residues. The DNA of the CDR3 is TGTGCCAGCAGCCAAGAGATTAACTATGGCTACACCTTC. It specifies CASSQEINYGYTF.

V gene TRBV11-2 combines with J gene TRBJ2-1; no definite D call. The CDR3 is 15 residues long. Per the germline V gene, CDR1 is SGHAT and CDR2 is FQNNGV. With 1 base removed from V and 2 bases from J, the gap between germline ends came to 9 bases. CDR3 loop: CASSLAQPTYNEQFF. The CDR3 nucleotides read TGTGCCAGCAGCTTAGCCCAGCCAACCTACAATGAGCAGTTCTTC.

The chain has TRBV14 and TRBJ2-3, with D perhaps TRBD1 (6 bases). Between the trimmed V and J ends, which lost 1 base and 2 bases, there was a span of 16 bases. The length of the CDR3 is 17 residues. Looked up from germline, CDR1 is SGHDN and CDR2 is FVKESK. In nucleotides, the CDR3 is TGTGCCAGCAGCCAAGGCTGGCAGGGGTTTTTCACAGATACGCAGTATTTT. Protein sequence: CASSQGWQGFFTDTQYF.

This clone appeared a few times. The chain joins TRBV5-4 to TRBJ2-3, with TRBD1 matching 7 bases. The germline V gene has CDR1 SGHNT and CDR2 YYREEE (reference sequence). The V and J ends lost 0 bases and 2 bases, in that order; junction bases with no gene match: 0. The CDR3 consists of 14 residues. The CDR3 nucleotides read TGTGCCAGCAGCTTGGAGGGGGCCACAGATACGCAGTATTTT. Its protein is CASSLEGATDTQYF.

This clone has just a few counts. The V and J genes are TRBV28 and TRBJ1-5; no clear D. Germline V gene sequence: CDR1 MDHEN, CDR2 SYDVKM. V was cut by 4 bases and J by 6 bases, with 10 bases left in between. There are 13 residues in the CDR3. The CDR3 nucleotides read TGTGCCAGCAGTTCCTTGGTGGGTCAGCCCCAGCATTTT. As protein: CASSSLVGQPQHF.

The rearrangement joins TRBV25-1 to TRBJ2-7, with 8 bases aligning to TRBD1. Germline CDR1 MGHDK, CDR2 SYGVNS. This CDR3 is 16 amino acids long. J gave up 5 bases and V 1 base, and 10 bases lay outside the gene matches. The CDR3 DNA is TGTGCCAGCAGTGAATCCCAGGGGGCCAATGTCCACGAGCAGTACTTC. This encodes CASSESQGANVHEQYF.

This clone was found a few times. The J gene is TRBJ1-5, the V gene TRBV4-1, with TRBD1 matching 11 bases. Germline V gene data show CDR1 as MGHRA and CDR2 as YSYEKL. This CDR3 is 19 amino acids long. The J segment lost 4 bases and the V segment lost 3 bases, leaving 14 bases of the junction unmatched. CDR3 region: CASSQVSGTGGTSNQPQHF. DNA for the CDR3: TGCGCCAGCAGCCAGGTTTCCGGGACAGGGGGAACTAGTAATCAGCCCCAGCATTTT.

This clone showed up just a few times. The chain combines TRBV6-1 with TRBJ1-6, with D hard to call. The CDR3 loop spans 13 amino acids. The V end was cut by 6 bases, the J end by 10 bases, with 13 bases between. Germline CDR1 and CDR2: MNHNS and SASEGT. Here the CDR3 DNA reads TGTGCCAGCAGCCCATCGGAGGTCTCACCCCTCCACTTT. It yields the protein CASSPSEVSPLHF.

J is TRBJ2-1 and V is TRBV7-9; TRBD1 matches at 9 bases. Trimming removed 5 bases from V and 0 bases from J; junction bases left unmatched: 11. The germline CDR1 and CDR2 sequences are SEHNR and FQNEAQ (reference sequence). This CDR3 spans 18 amino acids. Written as DNA, the CDR3 is TGTGCCAGCAGCGACCCCGGGACAGGGTTGAGCTCCTACAATGAGCAGTTCTTC. This translates into CASSDPGTGLSSYNEQFF.

This chain joins TRBV19 and TRBJ2-1, with TRBD2 matching over 7 bases. With 3 bases clipped from V and 3 bases from J, the junction kept 8 bases outside the gene matches. CDR1 and CDR2 (germline): LNHDA, SQIVND (reference sequence). The CDR3 covers 16 residues. Here the CDR3 DNA reads TGTGCCAGTAGTATTGGGTACGGGGGGAACTACAATGAGCAGTTCTTC. It specifies CASSIGYGGNYNEQFF.

V gene TRBV11-2 combines with J gene TRBJ2-7; D remains unclear. The length of the CDR3 is 14 residues. V lost 0 bases and J lost 5, with 11 bases in between. Per the germline V gene, CDR1 is SGHAT and CDR2 is FQNNGV. The CDR3: CASSLDGPEDEQYF. In DNA form, the CDR3 reads TGTGCCAGCAGCTTAGATGGTCCTGAGGACGAGCAGTACTTC.

A single count supports this clone. The rearrangement uses TRBV13 and TRBJ2-7, with D maybe TRBD1 (6 bases). Looked up from germline, CDR1 is PRHDT and CDR2 is FYEKMQ (reference sequence). The V end lost 5 bases, the J end lost 2 bases, and 13 bases lay between the germline ends. The CDR3 has 14 amino acids. CDR3 nucleotides: TGTGCCAGCAGCCCCCTGGACAGCCCCTACGAGCAGTACTTC. This gives the protein CASSPLDSPYEQYF.

This clone was seen a single time. This chain connects TRBV6-6 to TRBJ2-1; 8 bases map to TRBD2. Germline V CDR1 and CDR2: MNHNY, SVGAGI (reference sequence). The CDR3 contains 13 residues. Trimming at V came to 9 bases and at J to 5 bases, leaving 6 bases not matched to a gene. As DNA, the CDR3 is TGTGCCAGTGCGGGACTAGATAACAATGAGCAGTTCTTC. Translating it yields CASAGLDNNEQFF.

This chain connects TRBV19 to TRBJ2-5, with D unclear. CDR1 LNHDA and CDR2 SQIVND come from the germline V gene (reference sequence). Trimming stripped 5 bases from V and 1 base from J, with 2 bases between. The CDR3 totals 11 residues. The chain's CDR3 is CASSAQETQYF. DNA for the CDR3: TGTGCCAGTAGTGCCCAAGAGACCCAGTACTTC. The variable domain in full, completed from reference TRBV19 and TRBJ2-5, reads DGGITQSPKYLFRKEGQNVTLSCEQNLNHDAMYWYRQDPGQGLRLIYYSQIVNDFQKGDIAEGYSVSREKKESFPLTVTSAQKNPTAFYLCASSAQETQYFGPGTRLLVL.